This T cell receptor beta chain was identified in a study of blood T cell repertoires in COVID-19. Turning to the study itself: Italy, Spain and the United States were the sources of the convalescent and acute COVID-19 samples.

The CDR3 is made up of 13 amino acids. In germline, CDR1 is LNHDA, CDR2 SQIVND (reference sequence). V lost 1 base, J lost 6 bases, and 7 bases lay in between. Per the authors' pipeline: From reference gene primer amplification, estimates of nucleated cell counts were derived. Repertoires were generated with immunoSEQ multiplex PCR, while TCRdb's copy carries only in-frame clones and drops some. Clone size and V and J calls were adopted from that table, with D and trimming inferred from the DNA. The sample gives more than 95,000 clones, 70% to 75% of which show up once; approximately 5.9% is in the top ten. Followed over time, Seattle patients had been enrolled while infection was active.

The sample consisted of peripheral blood. The origin of this receptor is a man older than 75 with COVID-19, enrolled during active disease. The gene calls are TRBV19 and TRBJ2-4; possibly TRBD1 for D (5 bases). CDR3 nucleotides: TGTGCCAGTAGTATAGGGCAGGGAAACATTCAGTACTTC. Its protein product is CASSIGQGNIQYF. The complete variable domain, with remaining parts taken from reference TRBV19 and TRBJ2-4, reads DGGITQSPKYLFRKEGQNVTLSCEQNLNHDAMYWYRQDPGQGLRLIYYSQIVNDFQKGDIAEGYSVSREKKESFPLTVTSAQKNPTAFYLCASSIGQGNIQYFGAGTRLSVL.